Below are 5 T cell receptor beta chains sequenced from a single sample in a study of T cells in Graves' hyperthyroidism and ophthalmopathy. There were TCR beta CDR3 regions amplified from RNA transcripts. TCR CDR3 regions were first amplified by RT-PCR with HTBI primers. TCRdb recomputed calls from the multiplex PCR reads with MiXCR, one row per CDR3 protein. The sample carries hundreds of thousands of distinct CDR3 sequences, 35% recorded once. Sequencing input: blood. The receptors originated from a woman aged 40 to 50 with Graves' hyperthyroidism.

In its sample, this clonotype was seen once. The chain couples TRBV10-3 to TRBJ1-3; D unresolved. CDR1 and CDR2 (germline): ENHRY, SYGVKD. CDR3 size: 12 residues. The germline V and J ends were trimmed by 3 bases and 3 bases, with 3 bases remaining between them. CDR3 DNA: TGTGCCATCAGTGAAGGTGGAAACACCATATATTTT. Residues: CAISEGGNTIYF.

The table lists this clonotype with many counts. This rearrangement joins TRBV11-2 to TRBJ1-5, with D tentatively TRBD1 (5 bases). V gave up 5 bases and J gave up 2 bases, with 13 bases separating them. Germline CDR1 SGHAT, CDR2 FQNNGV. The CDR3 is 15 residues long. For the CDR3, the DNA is TGTGCCAGCAGCCCAGGGTGGAGGGGCAATCAGCCCCAGCATTTT. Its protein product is CASSPGWRGNQPQHF. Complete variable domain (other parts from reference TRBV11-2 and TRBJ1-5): EAGVAQSPRYKIIEKRQSVAFWCNPISGHATLYWYQQILGQGPKLLIQFQNNGVVDDSQLPKDRFSAERLKGVDSTLKIQPAKLEDSAVYLCASSPGWRGNQPQHFGDGTRLSIL.

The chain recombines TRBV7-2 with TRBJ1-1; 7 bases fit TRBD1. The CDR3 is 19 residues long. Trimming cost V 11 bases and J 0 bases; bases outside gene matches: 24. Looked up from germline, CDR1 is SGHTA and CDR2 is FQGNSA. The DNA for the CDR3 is TGTGCCTGGATTGCTACAGGGGCAATGGGGAACTCTATGAACACTGAAGCTTTCTTT. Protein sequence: CAWIATGAMGNSMNTEAFF.

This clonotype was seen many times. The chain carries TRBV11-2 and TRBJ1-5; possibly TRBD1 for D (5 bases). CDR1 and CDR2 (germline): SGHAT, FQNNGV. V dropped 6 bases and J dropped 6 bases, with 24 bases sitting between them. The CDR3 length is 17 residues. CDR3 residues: CASSPMGGTQRGQPQHF. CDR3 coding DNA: TGTGCCAGCAGTCCGATGGGCGGGACCCAAAGAGGTCAGCCCCAGCATTTT.

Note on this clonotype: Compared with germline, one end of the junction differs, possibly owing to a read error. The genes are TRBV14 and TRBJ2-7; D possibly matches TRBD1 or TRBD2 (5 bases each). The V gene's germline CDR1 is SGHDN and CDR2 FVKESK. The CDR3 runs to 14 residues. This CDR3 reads CASSQAGLGGEQYF. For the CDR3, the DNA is TGCGCCAGCAGCCAAGCCGGGCTTGGGGGCGAGCAGTACTTC.